This TCR beta chain is drawn from a study of cytomegalovirus exposure and HLA in healthy donors. The study's findings and limits: Cytomegalovirus status was reportedly diagnosed by the classifier with high specificity and sensitivity. First-cohort TCR clusters were later found to tend to co-occur in the approximately 120 validation repertoires. The listing of 150 to 200 TCR beta chains classed them as cytomegalovirus-associated.

Using immunoSEQ multiplex PCR, the repertoire was profiled, and TCRdb retains in-frame clones only, with some absent. The table includes 230,000 or so clones, around nine tenths detected once. To note about this clone: Its antigen is unidentified.

CDR3 size: 14 residues. Unmatched junction bases numbered 2, after V lost 3 bases and J lost 1 base. Germline CDR1 SGHRS, CDR2 YFSETQ. The TCR sequence derives from a woman younger than 30 in good health and CMV-seronegative. The sample comprised PBMCs. The chain recombines TRBV5-1 with TRBJ2-5, with 8 nucleotides matching TRBD2. The CDR3 nucleotides read TGCGCCAGCAGCTCTACTAGCGGCCAAGAGACCCAGTACTTC. This encodes CASSSTSGQETQYF. Supplemented by reference TRBV5-1 and TRBJ2-5, the full variable domain reads KAGVTQTPRYLIKTRGQQVTLSCSPISGHRSVSWYQQTPGQGLQFLFEYFSETQRNKGNFPGRFSGRQFSNSRSEMNVSTLELGDSALYLCASSSTSGQETQYFGPGTRLLVL.